These 20 T cell receptor beta chains were sequenced from one sample in a study of response to subunit inactivated influenza vaccine. TCRdb independently ran MiXCR on the RT-PCR reads; one entry per CDR3 protein. This table has just under 550,000 distinct CDR3 sequences, around 25% appearing once. These sequences were also reported in another study, on T cells expressing NK-cell markers. From that report: TCR beta cDNA was generated via 5'RACE template switching incorporating UMIs.

The material was CD4+ T cells sorted from PBMCs, obtained approximately 13 days after vaccination. These receptors all stem from a man aged 45-65 years who received an inactivated influenza vaccine.

The V gene is TRBV7-6, the J gene TRBJ2-7; 7 bases are shared with TRBD2. The J call is in doubt because the DNA end fits TRBJ2-1 better. The CDR3 totals 14 residues. The germline gives CDR1 SGHVS, CDR2 FNYEAQ. The CDR3 DNA follows: TGTGCCAGCTCTCGGGAGGAGGGGTCCTACGAGCAGTTCTTC. Its protein product is CASSREEGSYEQFF.

The CDR3, as DNA: TGTGCCACCAGCAGATCCAGGGGGCACAATTCACCCCTCCACTTT. Amino acids: CATSRSRGHNSPLHF. The chain combines TRBV15 with TRBJ1-6; 8 bases agree with TRBD1. V shed 2 bases and J 7 bases; nucleotides not matched to a gene: 4. The germline gives CDR1 LNHNV, CDR2 YYDKDF (reference sequence). There are 15 residues in the CDR3.

This chain connects TRBV3-1 to TRBJ2-3, with 7 bases aligning to TRBD2. The ends lost 0 bases at V and 2 bases at J; junction bases unmatched: 8. Germline CDR1 reads LGHDT; CDR2 reads YNNKEL (reference sequence). The CDR3 runs 17 residues. The CDR3 here is CASSQEITAGVTDTQYF. The CDR3 DNA reads TGTGCCAGCAGCCAAGAGATAACGGCGGGAGTCACAGATACGCAGTATTTT.

This clonotype was counted ten times or more. The rearrangement joins TRBV6-2 or TRBV6-3 to TRBJ1-5; D is unclear. CDR1 is MNHEY, CDR2 SVGEGT, per germline. The V and J ends lost 0 bases and 0 bases respectively, with 6 bases between them. CDR3 length: 15 amino acids. The CDR3 region has the DNA TGTGCCAGCAGTTACTCCAGGAATAGCAATCAGCCCCAGCATTTT. The encoded protein is CASSYSRNSNQPQHF.

This clonotype was seen only a few times. V usage is TRBV20-1 and J usage is TRBJ2-3; TRBD2 agrees at 14 bases. The V gene's germline CDR1 is DFQATT and CDR2 SNEGSKA (reference sequence). The V and J ends lost 2 bases and 9 bases, in that order; junction bases with no gene match: 13. The CDR3 is made up of 17 amino acids. The CDR3, as DNA: TGCAGTGCTAGACCCATAACCGGGACTAGCGGGGGCGAGACGCAGTATTTT. This encodes CSARPITGTSGGETQYF.

There are a few counts of this clonotype. The chain is built from TRBV11-2 and TRBJ1-6; perhaps TRBD1 as D (6 bases). Deletions cut 1 base from V and 12 bases from J, with 10 bases between. The length of the CDR3 is 13 residues. Germline V gene data show CDR1 as SGHAT and CDR2 as FQNNGV. CDR3: CASSLGQQGPLHF. The CDR3 bases are TGTGCCAGCAGCTTAGGACAACAGGGACCCCTCCACTTT. The full variable domain, with the rest looked up from reference TRBV11-2 and TRBJ1-6, is EAGVAQSPRYKIIEKRQSVAFWCNPISGHATLYWYQQILGQGPKLLIQFQNNGVVDDSQLPKDRFSAERLKGVDSTLKIQPAKLEDSAVYLCASSLGQQGPLHFGNGTRLTVT.

The V gene is TRBV11-2, the J gene TRBJ2-7, with TRBD2 identical over 10 bases. From germline, CDR1 is SGHAT and CDR2 FQNNGV. J lost 3 bases, V lost 5 bases, and 4 bases had no gene match. This CDR3 is built from 14 residues. In nucleotides, the CDR3 is TGTGCCAGCAGCCCTGGACTAGCGGTCTACGAGCAGTACTTC. Translation: CASSPGLAVYEQYF.

There are many counts of this clonotype. The chain links TRBV4-1 to TRBJ2-7, with 7 bases aligning to TRBD2. This CDR3 spans 16 amino acids. The germline V gene has CDR1 MGHRA and CDR2 YSYEKL. The ends lost 0 bases at V and 6 bases at J; junction bases unmatched: 11. Written as DNA, the CDR3 is TGCGCCAGCAGCCAAGATGTAGCGTGGCGGGGGAGCGAGCAGTACTTC. Its protein is CASSQDVAWRGSEQYF.

This clonotype was picked up a small number of times. This rearrangement joins TRBV4-1 to TRBJ2-5, with D possibly being TRBD1 (5 bases). Per germline, CDR1 MGHRA and CDR2 YSYEKL. The CDR3 is made up of 15 amino acids. The ends were cut back, 0 bases at V and 5 bases at J, with 13 bases in the middle. Here the CDR3 reads CASSQELTAQETQYF. The DNA for the CDR3 is TGCGCCAGCAGCCAAGAATTGACAGCCCAGGAGACCCAGTACTTC.

The genes are TRBV28 and TRBJ2-7; 10 bases line up with TRBD1. With V trimmed by 7 bases and J by 4 bases, 13 bases remained unmatched. CDR1 MDHEN and CDR2 SYDVKM come from the germline V gene. The CDR3 sequence is 16 residues long. The CDR3 coding sequence is TGTGCCAGCACCACCGGGGGACAGGGGTGGCGGTACGAGCAGTACTTC. It specifies CASTTGGQGWRYEQYF.

This clonotype was seen repeatedly, ten times or more. V usage is TRBV7-2 and J usage is TRBJ1-3; TRBD1 is a possible D gene (6 bases). The CDR3 totals 17 residues. Per germline, CDR1 SGHTA and CDR2 FQGNSA. V gave up 4 bases and J gave up 0 bases, with 16 bases separating them. CDR3 nucleotides: TGTGCCAGCAGCTGGGGGCAGGGGCCCTACTCTGGAAACACCATATATTTT. Its protein product is CASSWGQGPYSGNTIYF.

The chain joins TRBV14 to TRBJ2-1, with 12 bases aligning to TRBD2. CDR3 size: 16 residues. V shed 4 bases, J shed 10 bases, and the junction held 11 bases outside the gene matches. Germline assignment: CDR1 SGHDN and CDR2 FVKESK. Written as DNA, the CDR3 is TGTGCCAGCAGCCGCAGGGCTAGCGGGAGGGCGGGGGAGCAGTTCTTC. Its translation: CASSRRASGRAGEQFF.

The V call is TRBV10-3, the J call TRBJ2-4; 8 positions match TRBD1. The length of the CDR3 is 13 residues. CDR1 is ENHRY, CDR2 SYGVKD, per germline. J lost 7 bases, V lost 6 bases, and 5 bases had no gene match. CDR3 region: CAISRQGRNIQYF. Here the CDR3 DNA reads TGTGCCATCAGCCGACAGGGGAGGAACATTCAGTACTTC.

The sample holds a few counts of this clonotype. V and J are TRBV3-1 and TRBJ1-6, with D unresolved. In germline, CDR1 is LGHDT, CDR2 YNNKEL (reference sequence). The CDR3 has 14 amino acids. V was shortened by 4 bases and J by 9 bases, with 13 bases between the two germline ends. The CDR3 reads CASSPSGNGSPLHF. The CDR3, as DNA: TGTGCCAGCAGCCCATCGGGAAATGGTTCACCCCTCCACTTT.

This sequence joins TRBV6-4 and TRBJ2-1; 12 bases align to TRBD2. Germline trimming cut 7 bases from V and 10 bases from J; bases unmatched to any gene: 8. Germline V CDR1 and CDR2: MRHNA, SNTAGT. This CDR3 comprises 14 residues. The CDR3 sequence is CASKRLAGGQEQFF. The CDR3 DNA reads TGTGCCAGCAAAAGGCTAGCGGGGGGGCAAGAGCAGTTCTTC.

Only a few counts were recorded for this clonotype. This chain joins TRBV20-1 and TRBJ2-1; TRBD2 aligns across 8 bases. Germline V gives CDR1 DFQATT, CDR2 SNEGSKA (reference sequence). The CDR3 covers 13 residues. J lost 5 bases, V lost 5 bases, and 5 bases had no gene match. The CDR3 bases are TGCAGTGCTGATTGGACTAGCCACAATGAGCAGTTCTTC. This gives the protein CSADWTSHNEQFF.

This chain joins TRBV5-6 and TRBJ2-1; the D gene is possibly TRBD2 (5 bases). Trimming shortened V by 4 bases and J by 3 bases, and 14 bases separated the two germline ends. CDR1 is SGHDT, CDR2 YYEEEE, per germline. The CDR3 has 15 amino acids. CDR3 sequence (DNA): TGTGCCAGCAGCCCTCGGGCGGGTAACTACAATGAGCAGTTCTTC. Translated, it gives CASSPRAGNYNEQFF.

This clonotype was seen repeatedly, ten times or more. The rearrangement uses TRBV7-8 and TRBJ2-4; 8 nucleotides align to TRBD2. V was clipped by 0 bases and J by 3 bases; unmatched bases: 4. Germline CDR1 reads SGHVS; CDR2 reads FQNEAQ. CDR3 size: 16 residues. CDR3 nucleotides: TGTGCCAGCAGCTTAGCGGACCGGGGGGGCAAAAACATTCAGTACTTC. This codes for CASSLADRGGKNIQYF.

The J gene is TRBJ2-1, the V gene TRBV10-3; D uncertain. The CDR3 totals 11 residues. Trimming left V 4 bases short and J 8 bases short, with 6 bases between. Per the germline V gene, CDR1 is ENHRY and CDR2 is SYGVKD. CDR3 protein: CAISVVDEQFF. The CDR3 DNA follows: TGTGCCATCAGTGTCGTTGATGAGCAGTTCTTC.

This clonotype was detected a few times. The chain couples TRBV5-1 to TRBJ2-3; D is unclear. The CDR3 length is 16 residues. Per the germline V gene, CDR1 is SGHRS and CDR2 is YFSETQ. V was clipped by 0 bases and J by 3 bases, with 14 bases between them. CDR3 DNA: TGCGCCAGCAGCTTGGGCAGCGCCTCGGCGACAGATACGCAGTATTTT. Translated, it gives CASSLGSASATDTQYF.